This T cell receptor (beta chain) was recovered during a study of blood T cell repertoires in COVID-19. The overall study: Donors in the United States, Italy and Spain gave samples during acute or convalescent COVID-19. T cells, B-cell-depleted T cells, or PBMCs provided the cDNA or gDNA that served as material.

Authors' data handling: The authors estimated nucleated cell counts from reference gene primer amplification. This table comes from immunoSEQ multiplex PCR, and its TCRdb copy is limited to in-frame clones, with some not included. V and J calls and clone size follow that table, whereas D and trimming were derived from the DNA. The sample shows 150,000 or so clones, roughly nine tenths of them seen only once. The CDR3 is 15 residues long. The J segment lost 3 bases and the V segment lost 3 bases, leaving 6 bases of the junction unmatched. The germline V gene encodes CDR1 KGHSH and CDR2 LQKENI. Source material: peripheral blood. The chain joins TRBV18 to TRBJ2-7, with 9 bases fitting TRBD2. This TCR came from a man younger than 35 with COVID-19, enrolled during active disease. CDR3 residues: CASSPQTSGYYEQYF. Written as DNA, the CDR3 is TGTGCCAGCTCACCTCAAACTAGCGGGTACTACGAGCAGTACTTC.